Presented here are 9 T cell receptor beta chains from one specimen sequenced in a study of cytomegalovirus exposure and HLA in healthy donors. Amplification used 60 Vbeta primers and 13 Jbeta primers. Libraries were prepared by immunoSEQ multiplex PCR; TCRdb keeps only in-frame clonotypes and omits some of them. The table lists under 150,000 clones, approximately 70% of them singletons. The sample taken for sequencing was PBMCs. These receptors were obtained from a woman aged 60 to 75 in good health and CMV-seropositive.

V is TRBV6-6 and J is TRBJ1-2; D may be TRBD1 (5 bases). CDR3 length: 14 amino acids. Germline lookup yields CDR1 MNHNY and CDR2 SVGAGI (reference sequence). V was pared by 6 bases and J by 5 bases, with 16 bases between. CDR3 coding DNA: TGTGCCAGCAGCCCTTGGGGGGGAGAATATGGCTACACCTTC. Protein product: CASSPWGGEYGYTF.

This chain links TRBV27 with TRBJ2-7; TRBD1 might be the D (6 bases). The CDR3 is made up of 13 amino acids. Germline CDR1 MNHEY, CDR2 SMNVEV (reference sequence). Trimming took off 5 bases at V and 4 bases at J, with 12 bases between the two ends. The CDR3 DNA reads TGTGCCAGCAGTCCCGATCAGGGGTACGAGCAGTACTTC. Protein product: CASSPDQGYEQYF.

V gene TRBV10-1 combines with J gene TRBJ1-2, with D possibly TRBD1 on 5 matching bases. This CDR3 comprises 13 residues. Between the trimmed V and J ends, which lost 4 bases and 1 base, there was a span of 7 bases. Per the germline V gene, CDR1 is WNHNN and CDR2 is SYGVQD (reference sequence). The CDR3 region is CASSGQGNYGYTF. Written as DNA, the CDR3 is TGCGCCAGCAGTGGCCAGGGTAACTATGGCTACACCTTC.

The gene calls are TRBV5-1 and TRBJ2-7, with a tentative D call TRBD1 (5 bases). With 3 bases removed from V and 5 bases from J, the gap between germline ends came to 12 bases. Germline CDR1 reads SGHRS; CDR2 reads YFSETQ. CDR3 length: 13 amino acids. CDR3 residues: CASSSRAGDEQYF. For the CDR3, the DNA is TGCGCCAGCAGCTCCAGGGCTGGCGACGAGCAGTACTTC.

A remark on this clone: This specimen includes other DNA sequences encoding the same CDR3. The chain couples TRBV6-5 to TRBJ1-6; D possibly corresponds to TRBD1 (5 bases). The CDR3 totals 15 residues. Trimming stripped 2 bases from V and 0 bases from J, with 5 bases between. Germline CDR1 is MNHEY and CDR2 is SVGAGI. CDR3 coding DNA: TGTGCCAGCAGTTACGGGGCCTCCTATAATTCACCCCTCCACTTT. This translates into CASSYGASYNSPLHF.

The chain is built from TRBV9 and TRBJ2-3, with D possibly matching TRBD1 (7 bases). The CDR3 length is 16 residues. Germline CDR1 SGDLS, CDR2 YYNGEE. The V end lost 2 bases, the J end lost 4 bases, and 17 bases lay between the germline ends. As DNA, the CDR3 is TGTGCCAGCAGCGTCCCGGAGGGGGCCGAGGCAGATACGCAGTATTTT. Protein sequence: CASSVPEGAEADTQYF.

The chain joins TRBV20-1 to TRBJ1-2; D is possibly TRBD1 (6 bases). The CDR3 runs 11 residues. Trimming took off 4 bases at V and 4 bases at J, with 7 bases between the two ends. In germline, CDR1 is DFQATT, CDR2 SNEGSKA (reference sequence). CDR3 loop: CSATGVYGYTF. CDR3 DNA sequence: TGCAGTGCTACAGGGGTCTATGGCTACACCTTC.

The chain uses TRBV5-4 and TRBJ2-5, with TRBD1 matching over 8 bases. V gave up 3 bases and J gave up 4 bases; unmatched junction bases: 2. The CDR3 sequence is 13 residues long. Germline V lookup: CDR1 SGHNT, CDR2 YYREEE (reference sequence). This CDR3 reads CASSSGQGETQYF. Written as DNA, the CDR3 is TGTGCCAGCAGCTCCGGACAGGGAGAGACCCAGTACTTC.

CDR3 loop: CASSVDRDQPQHF. CDR3 DNA: TGTGCCAGCAGCGTAGACAGGGATCAGCCCCAGCATTTT. The chain links TRBV2 to TRBJ1-5; 7 nucleotides agree with TRBD1. Per germline, CDR1 SNHLY and CDR2 FYNNEI. This CDR3 contains 13 residues. J lost 5 bases, V lost 6 bases, and 4 bases had no gene match. Variable domain in full (rest from reference TRBV2 and TRBJ1-5): EPEVTQTPSHQVTQMGQEVILRCVPISNHLYFYWYRQILGQKVEFLVSFYNNEISEKSEIFDDQFSVERPDGSNFTLKIRSTKLEDSAMYFCASSVDRDQPQHFGDGTRLSIL.